These 32 T cell receptor beta chains were sequenced from one sample in a study of T cell clonality in common variable immunodeficiency (dated by TCRdb to 2013 to 2016). The receptor library was made with the immunoSEQ multiplex PCR assay. This immuneACCESS table, as held by TCRdb, lists in-frame sequences with V and J called but not all clones. Of the missing ones, under half trace to an unresolved V gene in checked studies; the others have no known cause. This sample contains approximately 46,000 clones, none of which is a singleton. The ten top clones hold about 5.9% of the sample. The material sequenced was peripheral blood mononuclear cells. The receptors originated from a person between 18 and 69 years old in good health.

This clone was seen ten or more times. From the germline J gene comes the end of the CDR3, since the read stops 3 residues before it. V and J are TRBV30 and TRBJ2-3; D is perhaps TRBD1 (6 bases). This CDR3 spans 13 amino acids. Trimming cost V 7 bases and J 0 bases, with 11 bases left between them. Germline CDR1 is GTSNPN and CDR2 is SVGIG (reference sequence). The covered CDR3 bases are TGTGCCTCTATTACAGGGAGCACAGATACG. Translated, it gives CASITGSTDT. The full CDR3 protein reads CASITGSTDTQYF.

This clone was detected many times. The read terminates 3 residues before the CDR3 end, so the remaining end is supplied by the germline J gene. The chain combines TRBV5-1 with TRBJ2-3, with 9 bases aligning to TRBD2. The CDR3 sequence is 17 residues long. The germline V gene encodes CDR1 SGHRS and CDR2 YFSETQ. The V segment lost 0 bases and the J segment 5 bases; nucleotides outside the gene matches: 10. CDR3 sequence: CASSLAYLGGGEDTQYF. The CDR3 bases that were read are TGCGCCAGCAGCTTGGCTTATCTGGGCGGGGGGGAAGATACG.

This clone was seen at least ten times. With the read ending 3 residues before the CDR3 end, the germline J gene is used to fill in that end. The rearrangement links TRBV12-3 or TRBV12-4 to TRBJ2-7; D call uncertain. V dropped 3 bases and J dropped 6 bases, with 12 bases sitting between them. CDR3 length: 13 residues. CDR3 loop: CASSLQRFREQYF. The DNA read from the CDR3 is TGTGCCAGCAGTTTGCAGAGGTTCCGCGAG.

This clone occurred a few times. The read gets to within 3 residues of the CDR3 end, and the germline J gene fills in the rest. This chain links TRBV7-9 with TRBJ1-2; D might be TRBD1 (5 bases). The CDR3 length is 15 residues. CDR1 is SEHNR and CDR2 is FQNEAQ in the germline V gene (reference sequence). CDR3 bases read: TGTGCCAGCAGCCCCCCTAGCGGGGGGTTATACGAC. Amino acids: CASSPPSGGLYD. The whole CDR3 sequence reads CASSPPSGGLYDYTF.

This clone was picked up many times. The read ends 3 residues shy of where the CDR3 ends; the end is completed using the germline J gene. The chain joins TRBV6-2 or TRBV6-3 to TRBJ2-7, with TRBD1 identical over 10 bases. Trimming at V came to 7 bases and at J to 3 bases, leaving 12 bases not matched to a gene. This CDR3 is 16 amino acids long. Germline V gives CDR1 MNHEY, CDR2 SVGEGT. The CDR3 is CASTLRDRGGNYEQYF. CDR3 DNA, as far as it was read: TGTGCCAGCACCCTCCGGGACAGGGGTGGGAACTACGAG.

This clone has a count of ten or more. The DNA ends 3 residues before the CDR3 does, and the rest of the CDR3 is filled in from the germline J gene. The V and J genes are TRBV5-6 and TRBJ1-5, with D tentatively TRBD1 (6 bases). The germline gives CDR1 SGHDT, CDR2 YYEEEE. Trimming cost V 4 bases and J 0 bases, with 11 bases left between them. The CDR3 is 15 residues long. The CDR3 is CASSRGGYSNQPQHF. The part of the CDR3 DNA that was read is TGTGCCAGCAGCAGGGGGGGGTATAGCAATCAGCCC.

This clone was detected ten times or more. This CDR3 reads CASSGGAAGAYEQYF. Partial CDR3 DNA: TGTGCCAGCTCAGGAGGTGCAGCGGGGGCCTACGAG. The chain is built from TRBV6-2 or TRBV6-3 and TRBJ2-7, with 8 bases fitting TRBD2. The read is 3 residues too short to cover the CDR3 end, so that end is filled in from the germline J gene. This CDR3 has 15 amino acids. V dropped 8 bases and J dropped 2; count of bases not matched to a gene: 11. The V gene's germline CDR1 is MNHEY and CDR2 SVGEGT.

There are many counts of this clone. The read comes to an end 3 residues before the CDR3 does, leaving the germline J gene to fill in the end. V is TRBV30 and J is TRBJ1-5; maybe TRBD1 (5 bases). The CDR3 runs 12 residues. V lost 5 bases to trimming and J lost 3 bases, with 8 bases between them. Germline CDR1 reads GTSNPN; CDR2 reads SVGIG (reference sequence). The CDR3 loop is CAWDSNNQPQHF. The CDR3 DNA, read in part, is TGTGCCTGGGACAGCAACAATCAGCCC.

This clone was found many times. The read falls 3 residues short of the CDR3 end, and the missing part is taken from the germline J gene. This rearrangement joins TRBV4-2 to TRBJ2-3; weak D call: TRBD1 (6 bases). Germline V CDR1 and CDR2: LGHNA, YNFKEQ. Trimming left V 2 bases short and J 2 bases short, with 11 bases between. The CDR3 extends over 15 amino acids. The DNA read from the CDR3 is TGTGCCAGCAGCCAATGGACAGCGATCACAGATACG. It specifies CASSQWTAITDT. The whole CDR3 sequence is CASSQWTAITDTQYF.

This clone was seen many times. Coverage ceases 3 residues before the CDR3 finishes, and the germline J gene fills in the end. This chain links TRBV20-1 with TRBJ1-1, with D perhaps matching TRBD1 (5 bases). CDR3 length equals 13 residues. V lost 3 bases to trimming and J lost 1 base, with 9 bases between them. Germline V lookup: CDR1 DFQATT, CDR2 SNEGSKA (reference sequence). CDR3 bases read: TGCAGTGCTAGTCCACAGGCGAACACTGAA. Translated, it gives CSASPQANTE. The entire CDR3 sequence reads CSASPQANTEAFF.

This clone was seen repeatedly, ten times or more. The CDR3 is cut off 3 residues early in the read; its end comes from the germline J gene. The rearrangement uses TRBV23-1 and TRBJ2-4, with D tentatively TRBD2 (6 bases). TRBV23-1 belongs to the ORF category, with a function that is uncertain. V was pared by 4 bases and J by 7 bases, with 8 bases between. There are 12 residues in the CDR3. The DNA read from the CDR3 is TGCGCCAGCAGTCGACGGGGGAACATT. Translated: CASSRRGNI. The CDR3, in full, reads CASSRRGNIQYF.

This clone occurred many times. The read ends 3 residues early relative to the CDR3; the germline J gene fills the gap. The rearrangement uses TRBV20-1 and TRBJ2-2; D is perhaps TRBD1 (5 bases). The CDR3 has 14 residues. From germline, CDR1 is DFQATT and CDR2 SNEGSKA (reference sequence). Here the CDR3 reads CSARDSRDPKTLFF. The part of the CDR3 DNA that was read is TGCAGTGCTAGAGATTCCAGGGATCCCAAGACG.

This clone was detected many times. Read coverage stops 3 residues before the CDR3 terminus; the germline J gene supplies the remainder. The chain employs TRBV20-1 and TRBJ1-1; D gene unclear. CDR1 is DFQATT, CDR2 SNEGSKA, per germline (reference sequence). The CDR3 covers 10 residues. Partial CDR3 DNA: TGCAGTGCCAGTCGTGAGGAA. Protein product: CSASREE. Given in full, the CDR3 is CSASREEAFF.

This clone was counted many times. The CDR3 end falls 3 residues outside the read, so it is completed with the germline J gene. The chain employs TRBV6-2 or TRBV6-3 and TRBJ1-2, with D uncertain. CDR3 size: 12 residues. Germline V CDR1 and CDR2: MNHEY, SVGEGT. The V and J ends lost 0 bases and 6 bases respectively, with 5 bases between them. The CDR3 is CASSYSRDGYTF. The CDR3 DNA, read in part, is TGTGCCAGCAGTTACTCGAGGGATGGC.

This clone was picked up a small number of times. The read finishes 3 residues shy of the CDR3 end, and the germline J gene is used to complete it. The chain recombines TRBV10-2 with TRBJ2-2; a weak D match, TRBD2 (6 bases). Germline CDR1 reads WSHSY; CDR2 reads SAAADI. The V end lost 2 bases, the J end lost 0 bases, and 16 bases lay between the germline ends. This CDR3 spans 18 amino acids. The chain's CDR3 is CASSEGLLNSSNTGELFF. CDR3 bases read: TGCGCCAGCAGTGAGGGACTACTAAACTCATCGAACACCGGGGAG.

This clone was seen repeatedly, ten times or more. Coverage ceases 3 residues before the CDR3 finishes, and the germline J gene fills in the end. The chain uses TRBV5-1 and TRBJ1-1, with no clear D. The CDR3 covers 14 residues. Germline CDR1 reads SGHRS; CDR2 reads YFSETQ. The V end was cut by 2 bases, the J end by 3 bases, with 11 bases between. The covered CDR3 bases are TGCGCCAGCAGCTTTGGCCCGGGTTACACTGAA. Translating gives CASSFGPGYTE. From start to end, the CDR3 is CASSFGPGYTEAFF.

There are a few counts of this clone. The CDR3 end lies 3 residues beyond the end of the read and is filled in from the germline J gene. The chain combines TRBV7-9 with TRBJ2-4; possibly TRBD2 for D (6 bases). There are 15 residues in the CDR3. The germline CDR1 and CDR2 sequences are SEHNR and FQNEAQ (reference sequence). The covered CDR3 bases are TGTGCCAGCAGCCGTTTCGTCGGGGGAAGTGATGGT. It specifies CASSRFVGGSDG. The whole CDR3 protein is CASSRFVGGSDGQYF.

This clone was observed at least ten times. The DNA ends 3 residues before the CDR3 does, and the rest of the CDR3 is filled in from the germline J gene. The chain uses TRBV18 and TRBJ2-7, with D possibly being TRBD2 (7 bases). The V and J ends lost 3 bases and 3 bases respectively, with 15 bases between them. CDR3 size: 15 residues. CDR1 and CDR2 (germline): KGHSH, LQKENI. CDR3 bases read: TGTGCCAGCTCACCTCGGGGGGCGTTCGACTACGAG. The encoded protein is CASSPRGAFDYE. The whole CDR3 protein is CASSPRGAFDYEQYF. Based on the CDR3 plus reference TRBV18 and TRBJ2-7, the full variable domain is NAGVMQNPRHLVRRRGQEARLRCSPMKGHSHVYWYRQLPEEGLKFMVYLQKENIIDESGMPKERFSAEFPKEGPSILRIQQVVRGDSAAYFCASSPRGAFDYEQYFGPGTRLTVT.

This clone was found many times. The CDR3 goes on 3 residues after the read ends, and that part is filled in from the germline J gene. The chain carries TRBV7-6 and TRBJ1-4; the match to TRBD1 covers 8 bases. V dropped 2 bases and J dropped 3; count of bases not matched to a gene: 2. The CDR3 is made up of 15 amino acids. CDR1 is SGHVS and CDR2 is FNYEAQ in the germline V gene. CDR3 DNA, as far as it was read: TGTGCCAGCAGCTTACAGGGACAGGCTAATGAAAAA. Encoded protein: CASSLQGQANEK. The complete CDR3 sequence is CASSLQGQANEKLFF.

Many counts were recorded for this clone. The read stops 3 residues short of the end of the CDR3; the missing end is completed from the germline J gene. The J gene is TRBJ1-1, the V gene TRBV7-8; the D gene is possibly TRBD1 (6 bases). The CDR3 length is 17 residues. Trimming pared 1 base from V and 0 bases from J, leaving 15 bases between. Germline values: CDR1 SGHVS, CDR2 FQNEAQ. The CDR3 spells CASSLVTQGIMNTEAFF. CDR3 DNA, as far as it was read: TGTGCCAGCAGCTTAGTGACCCAGGGGATCATGAACACTGAA.

Many counts were recorded for this clone. The CDR3 goes on 3 residues after the read ends, and that part is filled in from the germline J gene. The J gene is TRBJ1-4, the V gene TRBV5-8; TRBD1 agrees at 12 bases. CDR1 and CDR2 (germline): SGHTS, YDEGEE. This CDR3 contains 15 residues. V lost 4 bases to trimming and J lost 8 bases; unmatched junction nucleotides: 6. Partial CDR3 DNA: TGTGCCAGCAGCAGGGACAGGGGGCAGCGGGAAAAA. Encoded protein: CASSRDRGQREK. The complete CDR3 protein is CASSRDRGQREKLFF.

On this clone itself: The read terminates 3 residues ahead of where the CDR3 ends, so the germline J gene completes it. The chain joins TRBV30 to TRBJ1-2, with 10 bases that match TRBD1. Germline values: CDR1 GTSNPN, CDR2 SVGIG (reference sequence). This CDR3 is 14 amino acids long. The covered CDR3 bases are TGTGCCTGGAGTACCGGGACAGGGGTTCACGAC. Translation: CAWSTGTGVHD. From start to end, the CDR3 is CAWSTGTGVHDYTF.

This clone was seen many times. Read data end 3 residues before the CDR3 end; the end is taken from the germline J gene. The chain combines TRBV6-1 with TRBJ2-1; 8 positions match TRBD2. The V gene's germline CDR1 is MNHNS and CDR2 SASEGT. The V and J ends lost 4 bases and 2 bases, in that order; junction bases with no gene match: 1. This CDR3 has 14 residues. CDR3 sequence: CASSGGLAYNEQFF. The CDR3 bases that were read are TGTGCCAGCAGTGGGGGACTAGCCTACAATGAG.

This clone showed up just a few times. The CDR3 end falls 3 residues outside the read, so it is completed with the germline J gene. V is TRBV13 and J is TRBJ1-3; tentative D call: TRBD1 (5 bases). CDR3 length: 17 amino acids. Germline assignment: CDR1 PRHDT and CDR2 FYEKMQ (reference sequence). V shed 3 bases and J shed 0 bases, with 15 bases lying between them. The part of the CDR3 DNA that was read is TGTGCCAGCAGCTTCCAGACAGACACGAGCTCTGGAAACACC. This sequence encodes CASSFQTDTSSGNT. The whole CDR3 protein reads CASSFQTDTSSGNTIYF.

This clone was seen many times. The read terminates 3 residues ahead of where the CDR3 ends, so the germline J gene completes it. This chain links TRBV19 with TRBJ2-3; a possible D gene is TRBD1 (6 bases). The germline CDR1 and CDR2 sequences are LNHDA and SQIVND (reference sequence). The CDR3 is made up of 15 amino acids. V gave up 5 bases and J gave up 0 bases, with 12 bases separating them. The DNA read from the CDR3 is TGTGCCAGTAGTTACAGGGACACAAGCACAGATACG. Protein: CASSYRDTSTDT. The entire CDR3 reads CASSYRDTSTDTQYF.

This clone was seen many times. The read falls 3 residues short of the CDR3 end, and the missing part is taken from the germline J gene. The chain combines TRBV20-1 with TRBJ2-1; D is unresolved. The V end lost 5 bases, the J end lost 8 bases, and 22 bases lay between the germline ends. This CDR3 contains 15 residues. Looked up from germline, CDR1 is DFQATT and CDR2 is SNEGSKA (reference sequence). The CDR3 bases that were read are TGCAGTGCTGATGCCGGTCGCGCTAGAGATGATGAG. Translating it yields CSADAGRARDDE. The full CDR3 is CSADAGRARDDEQFF.

By its share, this clone is medium-sized (0.01 to 0.1%). With the read ending 3 residues before the CDR3 end, the germline J gene is used to fill in that end. The chain is built from TRBV6-2 or TRBV6-3 and TRBJ2-4; no definite D call. The CDR3 is made up of 14 amino acids. Between the trimmed V and J ends, which lost 2 bases and 8 bases, there was a span of 13 bases. Germline V gives CDR1 MNHEY, CDR2 SVGEGT. CDR3 protein: CASSYGPAADIQYF. CDR3 bases read: TGTGCCAGCAGTTACGGTCCGGCGGCGGACATT.

This clone was seen at least ten times. Coverage ceases 3 residues before the CDR3 finishes, and the germline J gene fills in the end. The chain combines TRBV5-4 with TRBJ1-1; possible D gene TRBD1, 6 bases. CDR1 SGHNT and CDR2 YYREEE come from the germline V gene (reference sequence). There are 14 residues in the CDR3. V lost 9 bases, J lost 4 bases, and 19 bases lay in between. CDR3 DNA (partial): TGTGCCACATCCCCAGGGGTTACGAGCACTGAA. It is translated as CATSPGVTSTE. The full CDR3 protein is CATSPGVTSTEAFF.

This clone came up many times. Incomplete CDR3 DNA: TGCAGTGCTAGCCCGAAAGTAATAGCGGGGTCTAACACCGGGGAG. Translation gives CSASPKVIAGSNTGE. The full CDR3 sequence reads CSASPKVIAGSNTGELFF. V usage is TRBV20-1 and J usage is TRBJ2-2, with 8 positions matching TRBD2. The CDR3 end lies 3 residues beyond the end of the read and is filled in from the germline J gene. Losses at the gene ends were 3 bases for V and 2 bases for J; bases not matched to a gene: 14. The length of the CDR3 is 18 residues. Germline V gene lookup returns CDR1 DFQATT and CDR2 SNEGSKA (reference sequence).

This clone was seen many times. The read is 3 residues too short to cover the CDR3 end, so that end is filled in from the germline J gene. V and J are TRBV10-3 and TRBJ2-2; D ambiguous. CDR3 length: 15 amino acids. Trimming took 3 bases from V and 4 from J, leaving 12 bases between them. Germline assignment: CDR1 ENHRY and CDR2 SYGVKD. CDR3 protein: CAISDALGSTGELFF. The covered CDR3 bases are TGTGCCATCAGTGATGCCTTGGGCTCCACCGGGGAG.

This clone was counted a few times. With the read ending 3 residues before the CDR3 end, the germline J gene is used to fill in that end. The chain uses TRBV19 and TRBJ1-4; the match to TRBD1 covers 9 bases. The CDR3 is made up of 18 amino acids. Germline CDR1 reads LNHDA; CDR2 reads SQIVND (reference sequence). The CDR3 spells CASSPGQGPSSGANVLFF. CDR3 bases read: TGTGCCAGTAGTCCGGGACAGGGTCCTTCCTCTGGGGCCAACGTA.

A remark on this clone: At one end, the junction sequence differs from germline, possibly due to a read error. The observed sequence ends 3 residues before the CDR3 terminus, with the missing tail filled in from the germline J gene. Other nucleotide sequences from this sample produce the same CDR3. This chain uses TRBV30 with TRBJ1-2, with D tentatively TRBD1 (6 bases). The CDR3 runs 15 residues. Germline-derived CDR1 and CDR2 are GTSNPN and SVGIG (reference sequence). Incomplete CDR3 DNA: TGTGCCTGTAGACTCGAGACAGGCCTGCCCTATGGA. This encodes CACRLETGLPYG. The full CDR3 protein reads CACRLETGLPYGYTF.